The TCR beta chain described here comes from a study of OX40 agonist ivuxolimab in advanced cancers. Profiled with immunoSEQ multiplex PCR; TCRdb holds only in-frame clones, not every one. Of roughly 40,000 clones in the sample, about 88% are singletons; the top ten hold 13%. Germline assignment: CDR1 SEHNR and CDR2 FQNEAQ (reference sequence). The CDR3 is 14 amino acids. Trimming removed 1 base at V and 3 bases at J, with 8 bases between. The TCR was taken from an adult with an advanced solid tumor such as melanoma, head and neck, liver or kidney cancer. V gene TRBV7-9 combines with J gene TRBJ2-3; no firm D call. The sequencing used CD4+ or CD8+ T cells sorted from blood, collected in a trial of the OX40 agonist ivuxolimab. CDR3 in DNA: TGTGCCAGCAGCTTAGAGGGTTTGACAGATACGCAGTATTTT. It yields the protein CASSLEGLTDTQYF.